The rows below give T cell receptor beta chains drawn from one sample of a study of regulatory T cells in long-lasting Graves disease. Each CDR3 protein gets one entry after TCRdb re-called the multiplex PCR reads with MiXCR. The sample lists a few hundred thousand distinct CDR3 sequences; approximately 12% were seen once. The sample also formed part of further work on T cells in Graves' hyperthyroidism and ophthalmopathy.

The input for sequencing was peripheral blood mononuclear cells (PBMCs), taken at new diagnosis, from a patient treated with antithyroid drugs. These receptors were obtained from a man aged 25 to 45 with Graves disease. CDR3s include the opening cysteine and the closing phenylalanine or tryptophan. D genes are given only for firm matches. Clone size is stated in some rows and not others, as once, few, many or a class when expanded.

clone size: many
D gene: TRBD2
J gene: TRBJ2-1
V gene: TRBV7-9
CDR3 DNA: TGTGCCAGCAGGGGGCTAGCGGGAAACAATGAGCAGTTCTTC
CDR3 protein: CASRGLAGNNEQFF

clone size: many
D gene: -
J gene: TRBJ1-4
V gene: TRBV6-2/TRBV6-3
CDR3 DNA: TGTGCCAGCTTTGCGGACCGGACTAATGAAAAACTGTTTTTT
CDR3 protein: CASFADRTNEKLFF

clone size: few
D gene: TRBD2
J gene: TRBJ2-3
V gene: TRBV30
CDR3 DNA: TGTGCCTGGATTGTTAGCGGGAAAGGCGTCACAGATACGCAGTATTTT
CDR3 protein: CAWIVSGKGVTDTQYF

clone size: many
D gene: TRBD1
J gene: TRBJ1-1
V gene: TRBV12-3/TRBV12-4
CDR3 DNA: TGTGCCAGCGGCCGACAGGGGGGTACTGAAGCTTTCTTT
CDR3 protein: CASGRQGGTEAFF

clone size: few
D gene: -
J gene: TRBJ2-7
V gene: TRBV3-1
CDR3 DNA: TGTGCCAGCAGCCGTCTCCTCATGGGGTACGAGCAGTACTTC
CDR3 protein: CASSRLLMGYEQYF

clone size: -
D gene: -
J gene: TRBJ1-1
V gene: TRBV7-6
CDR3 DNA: TGTGCCAGCAGCCCACCCAGGGGACGGGACACTGAAGCTTTCTTT
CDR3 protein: CASSPPRGRDTEAFF

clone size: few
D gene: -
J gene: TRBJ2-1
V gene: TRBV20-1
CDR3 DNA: TGCAGTGCCCATTCCCTCTCCTACAATGAGCAGTTCTTC
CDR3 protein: CSAHSLSYNEQFF

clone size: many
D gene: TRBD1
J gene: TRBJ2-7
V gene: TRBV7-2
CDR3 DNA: TGTGCCAGCAGCGAGCCGGGGGTACAGGGGGCCCGCGAGCAGTACTTC
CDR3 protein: CASSEPGVQGAREQYF

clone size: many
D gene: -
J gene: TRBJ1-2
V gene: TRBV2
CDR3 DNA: TGTGCCAGCAGATCCGGGATATATGGCTACACCTTC
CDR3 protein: CASRSGIYGYTF

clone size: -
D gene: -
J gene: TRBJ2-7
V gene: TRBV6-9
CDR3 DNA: TGTGCCACCAAAGACATTGTGTACGAGCAGTACTTC
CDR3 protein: CATKDIVYEQYF

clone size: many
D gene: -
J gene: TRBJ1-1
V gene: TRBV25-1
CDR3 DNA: TGTGCCAGCAAGCCTCCGAACACTGAAGCTTTCTTT
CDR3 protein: CASKPPNTEAFF

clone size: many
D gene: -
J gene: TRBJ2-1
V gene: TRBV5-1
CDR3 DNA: TGCGCCAGCAGCTGGGGGACTGCCAATGAGCAGTTCTTC
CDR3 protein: CASSWGTANEQFF

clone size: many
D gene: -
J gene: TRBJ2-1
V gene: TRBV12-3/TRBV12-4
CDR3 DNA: TGTGCCAGCAGTTTCGGCACAGGGAGGTACAATGAGCAGTTCTTC
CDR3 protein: CASSFGTGRYNEQFF

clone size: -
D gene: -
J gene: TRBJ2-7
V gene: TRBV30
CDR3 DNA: TGTGCCTGGAGCCTGCAGGGGCGCCATTTCTCCTACGAGCAGTACTTC
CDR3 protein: CAWSLQGRHFSYEQYF

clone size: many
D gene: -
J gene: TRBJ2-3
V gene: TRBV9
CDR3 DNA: TGTGCCAGCAGCCCCGACACCCCAGATACGCAGTATTTT
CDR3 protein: CASSPDTPDTQYF

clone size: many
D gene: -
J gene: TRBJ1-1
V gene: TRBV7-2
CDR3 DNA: TGTGCCAGCAGCTCCCTTCGGAAGAGTGAAGCTTTCTTT
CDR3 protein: CASSSLRKSEAFF

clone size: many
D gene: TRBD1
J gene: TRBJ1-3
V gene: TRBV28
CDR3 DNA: TGTGCCAGCAGTTCCGGACAGGCTGGTGGAAACACCATATATTTT
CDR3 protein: CASSSGQAGGNTIYF

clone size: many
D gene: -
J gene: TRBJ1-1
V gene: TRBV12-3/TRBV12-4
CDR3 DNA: TGTGCCAGTGGAAAGGGGGTGAACACTGAAGCTTTCTTT
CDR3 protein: CASGKGVNTEAFF

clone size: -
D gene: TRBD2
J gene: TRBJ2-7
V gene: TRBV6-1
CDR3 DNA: TGTGCCAGCAGCGACCCCTACGGTGCGGGAGGGGACGAGCAGTACTTC
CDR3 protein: CASSDPYGAGGDEQYF

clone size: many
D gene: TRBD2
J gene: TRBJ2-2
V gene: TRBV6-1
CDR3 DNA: TGTGCCAGCAGGGGCCTAGGGCTAGCGGGAATGGCCGGGGAGCTGTTTTTT
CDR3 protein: CASRGLGLAGMAGELFF

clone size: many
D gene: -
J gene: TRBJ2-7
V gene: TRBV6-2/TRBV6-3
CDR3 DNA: TGTGCCAGCAGTAACCCAGGTGGAGGAGATAGGGAACACTACCTCGAGCAGTACTTC
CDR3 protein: CASSNPGGGDREHYLEQYF

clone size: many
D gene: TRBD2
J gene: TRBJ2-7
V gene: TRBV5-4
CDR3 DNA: TGTGCCAGCAGCTCCCTGTATAGCGGGAACTACGAGCAGTACTTC
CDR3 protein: CASSSLYSGNYEQYF

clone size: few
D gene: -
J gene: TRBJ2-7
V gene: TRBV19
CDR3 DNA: TGTGCCAGTAGCTATCGGGATGCCTACGAGCAGTACTTC
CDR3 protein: CASSYRDAYEQYF

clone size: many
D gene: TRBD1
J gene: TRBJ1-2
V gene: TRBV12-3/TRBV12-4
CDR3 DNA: TGTGCCAGCAGGCCTCCAACAGGGGGCCCTGGCTACACCTTC
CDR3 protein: CASRPPTGGPGYTF

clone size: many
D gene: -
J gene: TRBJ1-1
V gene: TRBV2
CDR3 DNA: TGTGCCAGCGCAACTGCGGGGAACACTGAAGCTTTCTTT
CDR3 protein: CASATAGNTEAFF

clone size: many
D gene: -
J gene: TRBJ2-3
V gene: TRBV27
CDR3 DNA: TGTGCCAGCAAGGCGGGTACTAGCACAGATACGCAGTATTTT
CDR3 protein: CASKAGTSTDTQYF

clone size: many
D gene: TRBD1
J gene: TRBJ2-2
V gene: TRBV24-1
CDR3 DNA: TGTGCCACCAGTGATTACTTCGACAGGGTCGGCACCGGGGAGCTGTTTTTT
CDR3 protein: CATSDYFDRVGTGELFF

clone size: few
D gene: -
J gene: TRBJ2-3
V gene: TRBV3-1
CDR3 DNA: TGTGCCAGCAGCTTCCCAGGGGAAGGGGGTGCAGATACGCAGTATTTT
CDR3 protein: CASSFPGEGGADTQYF

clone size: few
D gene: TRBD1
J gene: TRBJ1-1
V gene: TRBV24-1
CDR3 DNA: TGTGCCACCAGTGATTGCTCCCCTGACAGGGGCCCTGAAGCTTTCTTT
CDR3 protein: CATSDCSPDRGPEAFF

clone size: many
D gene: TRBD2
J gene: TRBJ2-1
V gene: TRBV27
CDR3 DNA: TGTGCCAGCGGCCCAAGCGGGACCTACAATGAGCAGTTCTTC
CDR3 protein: CASGPSGTYNEQFF

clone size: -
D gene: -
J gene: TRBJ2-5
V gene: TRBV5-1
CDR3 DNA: TGCGCCAGCTGGGATTTAAAAGAGACCCAGTACTTC
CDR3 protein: CASWDLKETQYF

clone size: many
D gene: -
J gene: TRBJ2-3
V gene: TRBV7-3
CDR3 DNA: TGTGCCAGCAGCTCAATAGGCAGCACAGATACGCAGTATTTT
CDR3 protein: CASSSIGSTDTQYF

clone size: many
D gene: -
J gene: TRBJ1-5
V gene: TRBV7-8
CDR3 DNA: TGTGCCAGCAGCTTAGCGTCGGGGACTGAACAGCCCCAGCATTTT
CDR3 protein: CASSLASGTEQPQHF

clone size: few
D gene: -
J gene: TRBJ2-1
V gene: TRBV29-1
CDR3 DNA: TGCAGCGTTGAGAATTGGCGGACGAGCTCCTACAATGAGCAGTTCTTC
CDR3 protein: CSVENWRTSSYNEQFF

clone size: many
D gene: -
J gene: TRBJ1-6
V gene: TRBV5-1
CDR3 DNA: TGCGCCAGCAGCTCCACCGGGACGGAGAATTCACCCCTCCACTTT
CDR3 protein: CASSSTGTENSPLHF

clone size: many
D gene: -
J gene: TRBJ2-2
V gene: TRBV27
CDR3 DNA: TGTGCCAGCGCCTTCGCGTACACCGGGGAGCTGTTTTTT
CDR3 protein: CASAFAYTGELFF

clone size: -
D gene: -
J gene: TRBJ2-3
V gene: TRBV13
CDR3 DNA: TGTGCCAGCAGCTTAGGCCGCGCGGCAGATACGCAGTATTTT
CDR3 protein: CASSLGRAADTQYF

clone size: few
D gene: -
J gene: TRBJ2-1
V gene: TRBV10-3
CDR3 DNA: TGTGCCATCAGTCCGGGACCTGAGCAGTTCTTC
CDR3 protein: CAISPGPEQFF

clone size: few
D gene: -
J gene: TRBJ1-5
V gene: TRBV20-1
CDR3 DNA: TGCAGTGCCCGCTGGCGGGGGCGGGATAGCAATCAGCCCCAGCATTTT
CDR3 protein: CSARWRGRDSNQPQHF

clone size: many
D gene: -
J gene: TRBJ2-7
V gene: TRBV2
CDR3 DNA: TGTGCCAGCAGAAGCGGTTCCTACGAGCAGTACTTC
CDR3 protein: CASRSGSYEQYF

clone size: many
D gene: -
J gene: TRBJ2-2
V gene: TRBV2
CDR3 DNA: TGTGCCAGCAGTGACCCTTTGGTTGGTCGGGTCACCGGGGAGCTGTTTTTT
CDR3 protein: CASSDPLVGRVTGELFF

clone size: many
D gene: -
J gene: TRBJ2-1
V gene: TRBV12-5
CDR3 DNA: TGTGCTAGTGGTCCTTATCTTACATCCGCCCCCCATGAGCAGTTCTTC
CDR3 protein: CASGPYLTSAPHEQFF

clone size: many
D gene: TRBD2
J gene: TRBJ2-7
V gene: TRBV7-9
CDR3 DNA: TGTGCCAGCAGCTCTAGCGGGAACTCCTACGAGCAGTACTTC
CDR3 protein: CASSSSGNSYEQYF

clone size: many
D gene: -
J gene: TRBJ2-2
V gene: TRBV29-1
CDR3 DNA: TGCAGCGTTGAAGGGCAAAGCGGGCCGAACACCGGGGAGCTGTTTTTT
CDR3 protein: CSVEGQSGPNTGELFF

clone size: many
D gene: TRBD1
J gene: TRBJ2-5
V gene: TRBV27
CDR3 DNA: TGTGCCAGCAGTCCACCAACCGGGACAGGGACTGAGACCCAGTACTTC
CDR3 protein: CASSPPTGTGTETQYF

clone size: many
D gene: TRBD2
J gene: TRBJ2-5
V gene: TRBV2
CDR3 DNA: TGTGCCAGCAGTTCGATGACTAGCAGTCAAGAGACCCAGTACTTC
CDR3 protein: CASSSMTSSQETQYF

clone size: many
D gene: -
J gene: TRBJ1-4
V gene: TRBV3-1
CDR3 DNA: TGTGCCAGCAGCCAAGGCCCGCCCGGCTTCGCGGGTGAAAAACTGTTTTTT
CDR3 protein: CASSQGPPGFAGEKLFF

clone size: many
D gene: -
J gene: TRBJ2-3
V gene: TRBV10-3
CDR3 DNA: TGTGCCATCAGTGAAGTATATGGGGCAGATACGCAGTATTTT
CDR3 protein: CAISEVYGADTQYF

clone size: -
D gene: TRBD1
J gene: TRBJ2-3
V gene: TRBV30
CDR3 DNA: TGTGCCTGGGTCAGCCTACAGGGGGCAAGTGTAGATACGCAGTATTTT
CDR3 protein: CAWVSLQGASVDTQYF

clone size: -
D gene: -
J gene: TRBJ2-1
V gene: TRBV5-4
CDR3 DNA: TGTGCCAGCAGCTTGGTTTTCGATAAGCAGTTCTTC
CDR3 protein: CASSLVFDKQFF

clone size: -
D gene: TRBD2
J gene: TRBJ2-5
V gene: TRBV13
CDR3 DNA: TGTGCCAGCAGCTCACCGGGACTAGCGGGGAGGGAGACCCAGTACTTC
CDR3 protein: CASSSPGLAGRETQYF

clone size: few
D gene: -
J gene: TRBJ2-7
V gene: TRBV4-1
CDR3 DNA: TGCGCCAGCAGCCAAGGAGGAAAGCAGTACTTC
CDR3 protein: CASSQGGKQYF

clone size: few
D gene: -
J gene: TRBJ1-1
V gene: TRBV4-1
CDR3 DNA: TGCGCCAGCAACCGAGGAGGAAACACTGAAGCTTTCTTT
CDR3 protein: CASNRGGNTEAFF

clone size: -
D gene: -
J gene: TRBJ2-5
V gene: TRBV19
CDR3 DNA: TGTGCCAGTAGTATAGGTCTACAGGGAACCTGGTCGGGGGAGACACAAGAGACCCAGTACTTC
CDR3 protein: CASSIGLQGTWSGETQETQYF

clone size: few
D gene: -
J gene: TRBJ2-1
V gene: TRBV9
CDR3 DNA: TGTGCCAGCAGCGTAGAAAGCGACTCCTACAATGAGCAGTTCTTC
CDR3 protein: CASSVESDSYNEQFF

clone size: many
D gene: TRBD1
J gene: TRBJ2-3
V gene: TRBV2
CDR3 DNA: TGTGCCAGCAGTGCCCAGGGGGCAGGTACAGATACGCAGTATTTT
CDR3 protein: CASSAQGAGTDTQYF

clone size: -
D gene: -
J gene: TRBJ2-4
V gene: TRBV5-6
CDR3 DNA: TGTGCCAGCAGCCGTAGGACAGAAGTAAACATTCAGTACTTC
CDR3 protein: CASSRRTEVNIQYF

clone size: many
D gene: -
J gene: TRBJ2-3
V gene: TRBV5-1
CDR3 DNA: TGCGCCAGCAGCCGATCAGGGGCAGATACGCAGTATTTT
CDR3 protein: CASSRSGADTQYF

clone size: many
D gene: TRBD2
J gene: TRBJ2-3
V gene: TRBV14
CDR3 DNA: TGTGCCAGCAGCCAACATACCGGGAGGTTCACAGATACGCAGTATTTT
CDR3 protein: CASSQHTGRFTDTQYF